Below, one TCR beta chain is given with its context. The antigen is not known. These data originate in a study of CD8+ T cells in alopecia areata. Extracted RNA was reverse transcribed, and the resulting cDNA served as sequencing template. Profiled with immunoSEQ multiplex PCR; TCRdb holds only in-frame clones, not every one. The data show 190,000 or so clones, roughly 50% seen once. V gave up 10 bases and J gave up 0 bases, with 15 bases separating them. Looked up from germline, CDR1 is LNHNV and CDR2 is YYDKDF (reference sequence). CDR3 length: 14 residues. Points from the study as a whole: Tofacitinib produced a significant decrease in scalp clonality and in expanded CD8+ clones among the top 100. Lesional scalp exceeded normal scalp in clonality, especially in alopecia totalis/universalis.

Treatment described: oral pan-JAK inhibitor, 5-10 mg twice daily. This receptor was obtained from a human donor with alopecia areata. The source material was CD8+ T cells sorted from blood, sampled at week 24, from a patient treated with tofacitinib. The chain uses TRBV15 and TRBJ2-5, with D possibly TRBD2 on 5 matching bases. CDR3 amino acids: CAIGTSGNQETQYF. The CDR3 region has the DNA TGTGCCATCGGCACATCGGGGAACCAAGAGACCCAGTACTTC.